Each of the 27 T cell receptor beta chains below was sequenced from the same sample in a study of T cell clonality in common variable immunodeficiency. General study points: Common variable immunodeficiency TCR beta sequences reportedly had fewer deletions and N-nucleotide insertions.

The assay was immunoSEQ multiplex PCR, and TCRdb's table has in-frame clones only and misses some. Recorded here are 30,000 to 40,000 clones, none singletons. The antigens for these receptors are not known. Source material: peripheral blood mononuclear cells. These receptors were taken from a human donor with common variable immunodeficiency.

This clone appeared many times. The junction and the germline gene differ at one end; a read error may be behind it. The read terminates 3 residues ahead of where the CDR3 ends, so the germline J gene completes it. This chain joins TRBV4-2 and TRBJ2-1; no reliable D call. The germline V gene has CDR1 LGHNA and CDR2 YNFKEQ. The CDR3 runs to 16 residues. The sequenced part of the CDR3 DNA is TGCGCCAGCAGCCAAGATCAAGCGCGTCTCTACAATGAG. This codes for CASSQDQARLYNE. The CDR3 as a whole reads CASSQDQARLYNEQFF.

This clone appeared many times. The observed sequence ends 3 residues before the CDR3 terminus, with the missing tail filled in from the germline J gene. The rearrangement links TRBV11-2 to TRBJ1-6, with 7 nucleotides matching TRBD1. The CDR3 extends over 14 amino acids. With 3 bases clipped from V and 7 bases from J, the junction kept 3 bases outside the gene matches. The germline gives CDR1 SGHAT, CDR2 FQNNGV. The CDR3 sequence: CASSLGQLNSPLHF. The CDR3 DNA, read in part, is TGTGCCAGCAGCTTGGGACAGTTAAATTCACCC.

This clone has only a few counts. The read ends 3 residues early relative to the CDR3; the germline J gene fills the gap. The chain couples TRBV7-3 to TRBJ1-1; 11 nucleotides agree with TRBD1. The J segment lost 5 bases and the V segment lost 5 bases, leaving 4 bases of the junction unmatched. Germline V CDR1 and CDR2: SGHTA, FQGTGA. There are 14 residues in the CDR3. Partial CDR3 DNA: TGTGCCAGCAGCCATGGACAGGGGGCGACTGAA. This translates into CASSHGQGATE. In full, the CDR3 reads CASSHGQGATEAFF.

Concerning this clone itself: The read is 3 residues too short to cover the CDR3 end, so that end is filled in from the germline J gene. V gene TRBV11-3 combines with J gene TRBJ1-5; 10 bases align to TRBD1. Germline lookup yields CDR1 SGHNT and CDR2 YENEEA. The CDR3 has 14 amino acids. V trimming: 4 bases; J trimming: 6 bases; junction bases outside the gene matches: 3. The CDR3 bases that were read are TGTGCCAGCAGCTCGACAGGGGGCAGTCAGCCC. It is translated as CASSSTGGSQP. The CDR3 reads in full as CASSSTGGSQPQHF.

There are many counts of this clone. The missing CDR3 end, 3 residues past where the read stops, is filled in from the germline J gene. The chain recombines TRBV20-1 with TRBJ2-1; no reliable D call. The CDR3 is 12 residues long. The germline CDR1 and CDR2 sequences are DFQATT and SNEGSKA (reference sequence). Deletions cut 6 bases from V and 5 bases from J, with 11 bases between. The CDR3 bases that were read are TGCAGTGCCAACCCCCTAAACAATGAG. It encodes CSANPLNNE. The entire CDR3 is CSANPLNNEQFF.

This clone was seen a few times. The sequenced fragment ends 3 residues before the CDR3 boundary, so the rest is inferred from the germline J gene. The genes are TRBV7-2 and TRBJ2-5, with unresolved D. The CDR3 covers 12 residues. Per germline, CDR1 SGHTA and CDR2 FQGNSA. V was pared by 4 bases and J by 4 bases, with 7 bases between. Partial CDR3 DNA: TGTGCCAGCAGCTACTTCGGAGAGACC. It translates to CASSYFGET. The whole CDR3 reads CASSYFGETQYF.

This clone rates as medium-sized. The CDR3 end falls 3 residues outside the read, so it is completed with the germline J gene. V gene TRBV20-1 combines with J gene TRBJ1-1; maybe TRBD1 (6 bases). The CDR3 extends over 13 amino acids. The V gene's germline CDR1 is DFQATT and CDR2 SNEGSKA (reference sequence). Trimming removed 3 bases from V and 0 bases from J, with 8 bases in between. CDR3: CSARDSMNTEAFF. The covered CDR3 bases are TGCAGTGCTAGGGACAGTATGAACACTGAA.

Many counts were recorded for this clone. The CDR3 is cut off 3 residues early in the read; its end comes from the germline J gene. V gene TRBV20-1 combines with J gene TRBJ2-4; 7 positions agree with TRBD2. This CDR3 has 15 amino acids. V gave up 6 bases and J gave up 0 bases; unmatched junction bases: 8. Germline CDR1 is DFQATT and CDR2 is SNEGSKA (reference sequence). The CDR3 bases that were read are TGCAGTGCCGCCCCTAGCGGTCTAGCCAAAAACATT. This gives the protein CSAAPSGLAKNI. The entire CDR3 is CSAAPSGLAKNIQYF.

This clone was observed at least ten times. The missing CDR3 end, 3 residues past where the read stops, is filled in from the germline J gene. V and J are TRBV14 and TRBJ2-2, with 14 bases lining up with TRBD2. V was pared by 2 bases and J by 5 bases, with 10 bases of the junction left unmatched. Germline loops: CDR1 SGHDN, CDR2 FVKESK. This CDR3 region has 19 residues. CDR3 in amino acids: CASSQNSGGLAGETGELFF. The sequenced part of the CDR3 DNA is TGTGCCAGCAGCCAAAATTCGGGGGGACTAGCGGGAGAAACCGGGGAG.

This clone occurred many times. The CDR3 end is not reached by the read, which stops 3 residues before it; the germline J gene fills it in. The chain is built from TRBV7-7 and TRBJ2-5; possible D gene TRBD2, 5 bases. The V gene's germline CDR1 is SSHAT and CDR2 FNYEAQ (reference sequence). The V and J ends lost 3 bases and 4 bases respectively, with 6 bases between them. The CDR3 sequence is 12 residues long. The sequenced part of the CDR3 DNA is TGTGCCAGCAGCTTGGACTCAGAGACC. Its protein product is CASSLDSET. The CDR3 in its entirety is CASSLDSETQYF.

CDR3 DNA, as far as it was read: TGTGCCAGTAGTTTAAGCGAGAGTAGCACAGATACG. Encoded protein: CASSLSESSTDT. The entire CDR3 reads CASSLSESSTDTQYF. The J gene is TRBJ2-3, the V gene TRBV19; D is undetermined. Read data end 3 residues before the CDR3 end; the end is taken from the germline J gene. The ends were cut back, 5 bases at V and 0 bases at J, with 12 bases in the middle. Germline V gene lookup returns CDR1 LNHDA and CDR2 SQIVND (reference sequence). There are 15 residues in the CDR3.

This clone appeared a few times. The sequenced fragment ends 3 residues before the CDR3 boundary, so the rest is inferred from the germline J gene. The chain has TRBV11-3 and TRBJ2-6, with D unresolved. The CDR3 loop spans 15 amino acids. The V gene lost 4 bases and the J gene lost 0 bases, with 7 bases spanning the gap. Germline V gene data show CDR1 as SGHNT and CDR2 as YENEEA. The CDR3 bases that were read are TGTGCCAGCAGCTCAGCAGGCTCTGGGGCCAACGTC. Translated, it gives CASSSAGSGANV. The full CDR3 reads CASSSAGSGANVLTF.

This clone appeared many times. The read ends 3 residues before the CDR3 terminus; that terminus is restored from the germline J gene. The chain carries TRBV19 and TRBJ2-4; TRBD2 matches at 8 bases. The CDR3 has 16 amino acids. V lost 4 bases and J lost 0; bases outside the gene matches: 5. Germline assignment: CDR1 LNHDA and CDR2 SQIVND (reference sequence). Partial CDR3 DNA: TGTGCCAGTAGTACAATAGCGGGAAGAGCCAAAAACATT. It codes for CASSTIAGRAKNI. The full CDR3 reads CASSTIAGRAKNIQYF.

A note on this clone: Read coverage stops 3 residues before the CDR3 terminus; the germline J gene supplies the remainder. This chain joins TRBV7-3 and TRBJ2-7, with 8 positions matching TRBD1. V trimming: 2 bases; J trimming: 5 bases; junction bases outside the gene matches: 2. The length of the CDR3 is 13 residues. Germline-derived CDR1 and CDR2 are SGHTA and FQGTGA. The CDR3 region is CASSLDRGNEQYF. CDR3 DNA (partial): TGTGCCAGCAGCTTAGACAGGGGTAACGAG. The variable domain in full, completed from reference TRBV7-3 and TRBJ2-7, reads GAGVSQTPSNKVTEKGKYVELRCDPISGHTALYWYRQSLGQGPEFLIYFQGTGAADDSGLPNDRFFAVRPEGSVSTLKIQRTERGDSAVYLCASSLDRGNEQYFGPGTRLTVT.

This clone was recorded many times. The CDR3 end falls 3 residues outside the read, so it is completed with the germline J gene. The chain recombines TRBV7-3 with TRBJ2-7, with TRBD2 identical over 10 bases. The CDR3 has 14 amino acids. The ends lost 5 bases at V and 4 bases at J; junction bases unmatched: 5. Per germline, CDR1 SGHTA and CDR2 FQGTGA. The CDR3 here is CASSPPGLAYEQYF. Partial CDR3 DNA: TGTGCCAGCAGCCCACCGGGACTAGCGTACGAG.

By its share, this clone is medium-sized (0.01 to 0.1%). CDR3 DNA, as far as it was read: TGTGCCAGCAGTGAACAGGGGACAGGCAAAAACATT. Its protein is CASSEQGTGKNI. The CDR3 reads in full as CASSEQGTGKNIQYF. The rearrangement links TRBV2 to TRBJ2-4; TRBD1 matches 8 bases. The read falls 3 residues short of the CDR3 end, and the missing part is taken from the germline J gene. The CDR3 loop spans 15 amino acids. Germline V gene lookup returns CDR1 SNHLY and CDR2 FYNNEI. With V trimmed by 2 bases and J by 3 bases, 3 bases remained unmatched.

In the case of this clone: Read coverage stops 3 residues before the CDR3 terminus; the germline J gene supplies the remainder. The rearrangement uses TRBV7-6 and TRBJ1-5, with 7 positions matching TRBD1. Trimming cost V 4 bases and J 8 bases; bases outside gene matches: 11. Germline V CDR1 and CDR2: SGHVS, FNYEAQ. The CDR3 runs to 15 residues. The CDR3 loop reads CASSSRTGYNKPQHF. CDR3 DNA (partial): TGTGCCAGCAGCTCCCGGACAGGTTATAATAAGCCC.

This clone was seen a few times. The read ends 3 residues shy of where the CDR3 ends; the end is completed using the germline J gene. The rearrangement links TRBV29-1 to TRBJ1-5, with D possibly being TRBD1 (6 bases). Germline V gene data show CDR1 as SQVTM and CDR2 as ANQGSEA. The CDR3 runs to 14 residues. V gave up 4 bases and J gave up 4 bases, with 14 bases separating them. CDR3 amino acids: CSVGGGGGNQPQHF. The DNA read from the CDR3 is TGCAGCGTTGGGGGCGGAGGGGGAAATCAGCCC.

This clone was picked up a small number of times. Partial CDR3 DNA: TGTGCCAGCAGCGTGTTGAGTAGCGCAGAGACC. Amino acid sequence: CASSVLSSAET. The entire CDR3 is CASSVLSSAETQYF. The chain recombines TRBV2 with TRBJ2-5; possibly TRBD2 for D (5 bases). The CDR3 end is not reached by the read, which stops 3 residues before it; the germline J gene fills it in. There are 14 residues in the CDR3. Germline loops: CDR1 SNHLY, CDR2 FYNNEI. Trimming took off 6 bases at V and 4 bases at J, with 15 bases between the two ends. The whole variable domain, filled in from reference TRBV2 and TRBJ2-5, reads EPEVTQTPSHQVTQMGQEVILRCVPISNHLYFYWYRQILGQKVEFLVSFYNNEISEKSEIFDDQFSVERPDGSNFTLKIRSTKLEDSAMYFCASSVLSSAETQYFGPGTRLLVL.

This clone was detected ten times or more. The missing CDR3 end, 3 residues past where the read stops, is filled in from the germline J gene. V is TRBV6-2 or TRBV6-3 and J is TRBJ1-1; D uncertain. The CDR3 is 13 amino acids. The germline V and J ends were trimmed by 6 bases and 1 base, with 9 bases remaining between them. The germline V gene encodes CDR1 MNHEY and CDR2 SVGEGT. CDR3 DNA (partial): TGTGCCAGCAGGGCAAGGCCGAACACTGAA. It yields the protein CASRARPNTE. The CDR3, in full, reads CASRARPNTEAFF.

In the case of this clone: Read coverage stops 3 residues before the CDR3 terminus; the germline J gene supplies the remainder. The chain links TRBV20-1 to TRBJ1-1, with 7 bases fitting TRBD1. CDR3 length: 16 amino acids. Germline-derived CDR1 and CDR2 are DFQATT and SNEGSKA (reference sequence). The CDR3 loop is CSARDQIDRASHAAFF. The part of the CDR3 DNA that was read is TGCAGTGCTAGAGATCAGATCGACAGGGCTTCGCACGCG.

This clone has at least ten counts. The CDR3 protein is CASSIGSGNTEAFF. CDR3 DNA (partial): TGTGCCAGTAGTATAGGGTCGGGGAACACTGAA. The chain carries TRBV19 and TRBJ1-1; D not certain. The CDR3 is cut off 3 residues early in the read; its end comes from the germline J gene. CDR1 and CDR2 (germline): LNHDA, SQIVND (reference sequence). Trimming removed 1 base from V and 1 base from J, with 7 bases in between. This CDR3 is 14 amino acids long.

The table lists this clone with a few counts. The read is 3 residues too short to cover the CDR3 end, so that end is filled in from the germline J gene. The rearrangement uses TRBV7-9 and TRBJ2-1, with D tentatively TRBD2 (5 bases). CDR3 length equals 13 residues. Looked up from germline, CDR1 is SEHNR and CDR2 is FQNEAQ (reference sequence). With 5 bases removed from V and 9 bases from J, the gap between germline ends came to 14 bases. CDR3 loop: CASSAGSRGEQFF. CDR3 DNA, as far as it was read: TGTGCCAGCAGCGCCGGGTCTCGGGGTGAG. Full variable domain (outside the CDR3, taken from reference TRBV7-9 and TRBJ2-1): DTGVSQNPRHKITKRGQNVTFRCDPISEHNRLYWYRQTLGQGPEFLTYFQNEAQLEKSRLLSDRFSAERPKGSFSTLEIQRTEQGDSAMYLCASSAGSRGEQFFGPGTRLTVL.

In this sample, this clone turned up a few times. The DNA ends 3 residues before the CDR3 does, and the rest of the CDR3 is filled in from the germline J gene. The chain recombines TRBV19 with TRBJ2-1, with 8 bases lining up with TRBD2. The CDR3 spans 16 residues. The V gene's germline CDR1 is LNHDA and CDR2 SQIVND (reference sequence). V shed 6 bases and J 4 bases; nucleotides not matched to a gene: 11. The DNA read from the CDR3 is TGTGCCAGTAGCGTCCACGCCGGGACTAGGTACAATGAG. This encodes CASSVHAGTRYNE. The full-length CDR3 reads as CASSVHAGTRYNEQFF.

This clone occurred many times. Read data end 3 residues before the CDR3 end; the end is taken from the germline J gene. The V and J genes are TRBV3-1 (or the pseudogene TRBV3-2) and TRBJ2-5; TRBD1 aligns across 12 bases. Trimming took 1 base from V and 3 from J; bases not matched to a gene: 6. The length of the CDR3 is 17 residues. Germline assignment: CDR1 LGHDT and CDR2 YNNKEL (reference sequence). Here the CDR3 reads CASSQGGDRGRKETQYF. The DNA read from the CDR3 is TGTGCCAGCAGCCAAGGTGGGGACAGGGGGCGTAAAGAGACC.

Comments on this clone: The read is 3 residues too short to cover the CDR3 end, so that end is filled in from the germline J gene. The rearrangement uses TRBV7-9 and TRBJ2-5; the D gene is possibly TRBD2 (5 bases). The ends were cut back, 4 bases at V and 3 bases at J, with 9 bases in the middle. CDR1 SEHNR and CDR2 FQNEAQ come from the germline V gene (reference sequence). This CDR3 contains 13 residues. CDR3 residues: CASSSSRKETQYF. CDR3 DNA (partial): TGTGCCAGCAGCTCTAGCCGGAAAGAGACC.

This clone has at least ten counts. The read is 3 residues too short to cover the CDR3 end, so that end is filled in from the germline J gene. This chain uses TRBV5-6 with TRBJ2-5; tentatively, D is TRBD1 (6 bases). CDR1 is SGHDT, CDR2 YYEEEE, per germline. Trimming took 4 bases from V and 3 from J, leaving 16 bases between them. There are 15 residues in the CDR3. CDR3 DNA, as far as it was read: TGTGCCAGCAGCCGGTGGGGGCTTGGGGAAGAGACC. Its protein product is CASSRWGLGEET. The CDR3, in full, reads CASSRWGLGEETQYF.